Each of the 22 T cell receptor beta chains below was sequenced from the same sample in a study of neurological immune-mediated disorders. TCRdb reanalysed the 5' RACE reads using MiXCR and keeps one entry per CDR3 protein. Of some 60,000 distinct CDR3 sequences listed, about 2.5% are singletons. The sample was PBMCs. The receptors shown here come from a middle-aged man with multiple sclerosis.

This clonotype was counted ten times or more. The chain uses TRBV18 and TRBJ2-2; 8 positions match TRBD1. CDR3 length equals 16 residues. CDR1 is KGHSH and CDR2 is LQKENI in the germline V gene. Unmatched junction bases numbered 10, after V lost 6 bases and J lost 4 bases. CDR3 sequence (DNA): TGTGCCAGCTCCCTCGGCGCAGGGGGCTTCACCGGGGAGCTGTTTTTT. It encodes CASSLGAGGFTGELFF.

This clonotype was recorded at least ten times. V and J are TRBV7-6 and TRBJ2-3; TRBD1 might be the D (6 bases). V gave up 5 bases and J gave up 0 bases, with 9 bases separating them. This CDR3 is built from 14 residues. Germline V gene sequence: CDR1 SGHVS, CDR2 FNYEAQ. CDR3 residues: CASSPDSSTDTQYF. As DNA, the CDR3 is TGTGCCAGCAGCCCGGACAGTAGCACAGATACGCAGTATTTT.

This clonotype was seen many times. This chain uses TRBV20-1 with TRBJ2-7; maybe TRBD2 (6 bases). The germline CDR1 and CDR2 sequences are DFQATT and SNEGSKA (reference sequence). The CDR3 consists of 12 residues. Trimming cost V 2 bases and J 6 bases, with 11 bases left between them. CDR3 sequence reads: CSARLTRAEQYF. DNA for the CDR3: TGCAGTGCTAGACTGACTAGGGCCGAGCAGTACTTC.

This clonotype was counted many times. The chain carries TRBV6-5 and TRBJ2-5; 8 bases line up with TRBD1. Germline CDR1 reads MNHEY; CDR2 reads SVGAGI. The CDR3 length is 15 residues. Trimming took 2 bases from V and 5 from J; bases not matched to a gene: 7. CDR3: CASSYPTGGVETQYF. The DNA of the CDR3 is TGTGCCAGCAGTTACCCCACAGGGGGTGTGGAGACCCAGTACTTC.

This clonotype has at least ten counts. The chain joins TRBV10-3 to TRBJ1-5, with a weak D call TRBD1 (6 bases). The CDR3 loop spans 15 amino acids. V dropped 3 bases and J dropped 7 bases, with 16 bases sitting between them. Germline V gene lookup returns CDR1 ENHRY and CDR2 SYGVKD. Here the CDR3 reads CAISEHTQGGQPQHF. CDR3 bases: TGTGCCATCAGTGAACACACACAGGGAGGGCAGCCCCAGCATTTT.

The table lists this clonotype with many counts. This sequence joins TRBV6-5 and TRBJ1-2; D is undetermined. The V gene's germline CDR1 is MNHEY and CDR2 SVGAGI. Trimming took 2 bases from V and 2 from J, leaving 9 bases between them. The CDR3 is made up of 14 amino acids. The CDR3, as DNA: TGTGCCAGCAGTTACAACGGGGTGAACTATGGCTACACCTTC. It codes for CASSYNGVNYGYTF.

Many counts were recorded for this clonotype. V and J are TRBV20-1 and TRBJ1-4; possible D gene TRBD1, 6 bases. The V end lost 0 bases, the J end lost 7 bases, and 15 bases lay between the germline ends. This CDR3 spans 15 amino acids. In germline, CDR1 is DFQATT, CDR2 SNEGSKA (reference sequence). The CDR3 sequence: CSARDWQGLAEKLFF. CDR3 DNA sequence: TGCAGTGCTAGAGATTGGCAGGGGTTGGCTGAAAAACTGTTTTTT.

This clonotype was counted many times. The genes are TRBV7-9 and TRBJ1-1; D is possibly TRBD1 (6 bases). This CDR3 is built from 15 residues. The V gene lost 5 bases and the J gene lost 3 bases, with 16 bases spanning the gap. Per germline, CDR1 SEHNR and CDR2 FQNEAQ (reference sequence). This CDR3 reads CASSRPRGGDTEAFF. Here the CDR3 DNA reads TGTGCCAGCAGCCGTCCCAGGGGTGGGGACACTGAAGCTTTCTTT.

This clonotype appeared many times. The chain is built from TRBV27 and TRBJ2-1, with a possible D match to TRBD1 (5 bases). Trimming took off 5 bases at V and 5 bases at J, with 16 bases between the two ends. The CDR3 totals 15 residues. Looked up from germline, CDR1 is MNHEY and CDR2 is SMNVEV (reference sequence). CDR3 protein: CASSAQTEYHNEQFF. CDR3 nucleotide sequence: TGTGCCAGCAGTGCACAGACAGAGTATCACAATGAGCAGTTCTTC.

In this sample, this clonotype turned up many times. The rearrangement joins TRBV7-6 to TRBJ2-1; D is undetermined. The germline V gene has CDR1 SGHVS and CDR2 FNYEAQ. Trimming removed 8 bases from V and 9 bases from J, with 23 bases in between. The CDR3 consists of 15 residues. DNA for the CDR3: TGTGCCAGCGGCTCCCTGCGGTTGTCCCTTGCTGAGCAGTTCTTC. Residues: CASGSLRLSLAEQFF.

There are many counts of this clonotype. The V gene is TRBV3-1, the J gene TRBJ2-7; perhaps TRBD1 as D (6 bases). The V gene's germline CDR1 is LGHDT and CDR2 YNNKEL (reference sequence). The V end lost 1 base, the J end lost 3 bases, and 13 bases lay between the germline ends. This CDR3 is built from 15 residues. The CDR3 coding sequence is TGTGCCAGCAGCCAAGGTAGCAGGGGAGTCTACGAGCAGTACTTC. Translated, it gives CASSQGSRGVYEQYF.

Many counts were recorded for this clonotype. The CDR3 sequence: CATSNLVEAFF. Written as DNA, the CDR3 is TGTGCCACCAGCAACTTGGTAGAAGCTTTCTTT. V and J are TRBV15 and TRBJ1-1; D is unclear. Trimming removed 4 bases at V and 8 bases at J, with 8 bases between. CDR3 length: 11 residues. CDR1 LNHNV and CDR2 YYDKDF come from the germline V gene (reference sequence).

This clonotype has at least ten counts. This sequence joins TRBV5-5 and TRBJ2-5, with 10 bases that match TRBD2. CDR1 and CDR2 (germline): SGHKS, YYEKEE (reference sequence). This CDR3 has 17 residues. With 0 bases clipped from V and 4 bases from J, the junction kept 9 bases outside the gene matches. The CDR3 loop is CASSLGSGGSPVETQYF. For the CDR3, the DNA is TGTGCCAGCAGCTTGGGTAGCGGGGGGAGTCCGGTAGAGACCCAGTACTTC.

This clonotype was detected many times. One junction end does not reproduce the germline sequence, and a read error may be involved. V gene TRBV28 combines with J gene TRBJ1-6, with 7 nucleotides matching TRBD1. The CDR3 extends over 16 amino acids. The germline V gene has CDR1 MDHEN and CDR2 SYDVKM. The CDR3 coding sequence is TGTGCCAGCAGTTTCCCCGGGACAGACGAAAATTCAACCCTCAACTTT. Translation gives CASSFPGTDENSTLNF.

There are many counts of this clonotype. The CDR3 region is CASNPGGTDTQYF. The CDR3 nucleotides read TGTGCCAGCAACCCAGGGGGCACAGATACGCAGTATTTT. The V call is TRBV5-6, the J call TRBJ2-3; D perhaps matches TRBD1 (6 bases). In germline, CDR1 is SGHDT, CDR2 YYEEEE. This CDR3 has 13 amino acids. V was trimmed by 6 bases and J by 1 base, leaving 9 bases between them.

In its sample, this clonotype was seen many times. The chain carries TRBV11-2 and TRBJ2-1, with 11 bases identical to TRBD1. The CDR3 has 17 amino acids. V was clipped by 5 bases and J by 0 bases; unmatched bases: 6. Germline CDR1 SGHAT, CDR2 FQNNGV. For the CDR3, the DNA is TGTGCCAGCAGCCTAGGGACAGGGGGTTTCTCCTACAATGAGCAGTTCTTC. Translated: CASSLGTGGFSYNEQFF.

Concerning this clonotype: This could be a read error, since a much larger clone is one nucleotide away. V usage is TRBV12-3 or TRBV12-4 and J usage is TRBJ1-5, with D possibly matching TRBD1 (6 bases). The CDR3 runs 12 residues. This chain's CDR3 is CASSVTGSTQNF. The DNA for the CDR3 is TGTGCCAGCAGTGTAACAGGGAGTACCCAGAATTTT.

The sample holds many counts of this clonotype. The J gene is TRBJ2-7, the V gene TRBV3-1; D call uncertain. The length of the CDR3 is 11 residues. The V gene lost 4 bases and the J gene lost 3 bases, with 4 bases spanning the gap. Germline CDR1 LGHDT, CDR2 YNNKEL (reference sequence). The CDR3 sequence is CASSRNYEQYF. CDR3 coding DNA: TGTGCCAGCAGCCGCAACTACGAGCAGTACTTC.

This clonotype was counted at least ten times. The chain employs TRBV7-2 and TRBJ1-2, with a weak D call TRBD1 (5 bases). This CDR3 region has 13 residues. V was trimmed by 7 bases and J by 6 bases, leaving 15 bases between them. Germline V gives CDR1 SGHTA, CDR2 FQGNSA. CDR3: CASNARGFDGYTF. Here the CDR3 DNA reads TGTGCCAGCAACGCGAGGGGATTCGATGGCTACACCTTC.

The table lists this clonotype with many counts. The J gene is TRBJ2-5, the V gene TRBV20-1; 9 bases are a match to TRBD2. Germline CDR1 DFQATT, CDR2 SNEGSKA (reference sequence). There are 16 residues in the CDR3. V gave up 0 bases and J gave up 2 bases; unmatched junction bases: 7. The CDR3, as DNA: TGCAGTGCTAGAGACTTACTAGCGGGCGATCAAGAGACCCAGTACTTC. Translation: CSARDLLAGDQETQYF.

This clonotype was seen many times. The CDR3 spells CASDTGTGVYEQYF. The CDR3 nucleotides read TGTGCCTCCGATACCGGGACAGGGGTCTACGAGCAGTACTTC. The rearrangement uses TRBV10-3 and TRBJ2-7; 10 positions agree with TRBD1. V was clipped by 11 bases and J by 3 bases; unmatched bases: 10. This CDR3 has 14 residues. The V gene's germline CDR1 is ENHRY and CDR2 SYGVKD.

This clonotype was seen repeatedly, ten times or more. The chain has TRBV6-5 and TRBJ2-7; the match to TRBD1 covers 7 bases. Germline lookup yields CDR1 MNHEY and CDR2 SVGAGI. J gave up 3 bases and V 2 bases, and 10 bases lay outside the gene matches. The CDR3 runs to 16 residues. CDR3 loop: CASSYARTGENYEQYF. The DNA for the CDR3 is TGTGCCAGCAGTTACGCCCGGACAGGAGAGAACTACGAGCAGTACTTC.